The rows below give T cell receptor beta chains drawn from one sample of a study of blood T cells in healthy people across ages. TCRdb independently ran MiXCR on the 5' RACE reads; one entry per CDR3 protein. This sample carries around 700,000 distinct CDR3 sequences, 25% of them seen once, and the ten largest clones take 8% to 10%. These sequences were also reported in another study, on T cells of mothers and their children.

The sequenced material came from blood. Receptors originate from a boy aged 5-17 years in good health. Each CDR3 is given with its conserved first and last residue. Fields, in order: clone size, D gene, J gene, V gene, CDR3 protein, CDR3 DNA. D genes are given only for firm matches. Size is stated for part of the rows, as once, few or many counts, or as a class when the clone is expanded.

few | TRBD2 | TRBJ2-7 | TRBV7-9 | CASSLVRTSGGPSSYEQYF | TGTGCCAGCAGCTTAGTACGGACTAGCGGGGGTCCGAGCTCCTACGAGCAGTACTTC
NA | NA | TRBJ2-7 | TRBV3-1 | CASSPDIAPYEQYF | TGTGCCAGCAGCCCGGACATTGCCCCCTACGAGCAGTACTTC
NA | TRBD1 | TRBJ1-1 | TRBV7-2 | CASSPGGRGQNTEAFF | TGTGCCAGCAGCCCCGGGGGAAGGGGGCAGAACACTGAAGCTTTCTTT
NA | NA | TRBJ2-1 | TRBV7-7 | CASSSDTWGEQFF | TGTGCTAGCAGCTCTGACACTTGGGGTGAGCAGTTCTTC
few | NA | TRBJ1-2 | TRBV12-5 | CASGFGGPRTNYGYTF | TGTGCTAGTGGTTTCGGAGGCCCGCGAACCAACTATGGCTACACCTTC
NA | TRBD1 | TRBJ1-2 | TRBV4-3 | CASSQVTGRGDYGYTF | TGCGCCAGCAGCCAAGTGACAGGGAGGGGCGACTATGGCTACACCTTC
few | TRBD2 | TRBJ2-5 | TRBV20-1 | CSARPGLAGEETQYF | TGCAGTGCTAGACCAGGACTAGCGGGAGAAGAGACCCAGTACTTC
many | NA | TRBJ1-2 | TRBV5-4 | CASSFSYGYTF | TGTGCCAGCAGTTTTTCATATGGCTACACCTTC
NA | NA | TRBJ1-3 | TRBV20-1 | CSARGPPASGNTIYF | TGCAGTGCTAGAGGGCCCCCGGCCTCTGGAAACACCATATATTTT
NA | NA | TRBJ2-3 | TRBV5-6 | CASSFPLDTQYF | TGTGCCAGCAGCTTCCCCCTTGATACGCAGTATTTT
NA | NA | TRBJ1-4 | TRBV2 | CASSQRDPGTNEKLFF | TGTGCCAGCAGTCAACGGGACCCTGGAACTAATGAAAAACTGTTTTTT
NA | TRBD1 | TRBJ2-7 | TRBV28 | CASRETGGAHEQYF | TGTGCCAGCAGGGAGACAGGGGGCGCCCACGAGCAGTACTTC
NA | NA | TRBJ2-1 | TRBV3-1 | CASTPDSPNEQFF | TGTGCCAGCACCCCGGACAGTCCCAATGAGCAGTTCTTC
few | NA | TRBJ2-1 | TRBV27 | CASSQQGSRDEQFF | TGTGCCAGCAGCCAACAGGGATCTCGGGATGAGCAGTTCTTC
few | NA | TRBJ2-3 | TRBV6-2/TRBV6-3 | CASSYITSIDTQYF | TGTGCCAGCAGTTATATTACTAGCATCGATACGCAGTATTTT
few | NA | TRBJ2-4 | TRBV4-1 | CASSQEASGPEYF | TGCGCCAGCAGCCAAGAAGCCTCCGGGCCAGAGTACTTC
few | NA | TRBJ2-5 | TRBV2 | CASRRESRETQYF | TGTGCCAGCAGGAGAGAGTCCCGAGAGACCCAGTACTTC
NA | NA | TRBJ2-4 | TRBV6-5 | CASAGVGQGKNIQYF | TGTGCCAGCGCTGGCGTGGGGCAGGGCAAAAACATTCAGTACTTC
NA | NA | TRBJ2-3 | TRBV21-1 | CASSKAGDSGSHFTDTQYF | TGTGCCAGCAGCAAAGCGGGAGATAGCGGGAGCCACTTCACAGATACGCAGTATTTT
many | NA | TRBJ2-5 | TRBV25-1 | CASSDYRGETQYF | TGTGCCAGCAGTGACTACCGGGGAGAGACCCAGTACTTC
NA | TRBD2 | TRBJ2-3 | TRBV7-9 | CASSVSGGVADTQYF | TGTGCCAGCAGCGTTAGCGGGGGGGTTGCAGATACGCAGTATTTT
NA | TRBD2 | TRBJ2-3 | TRBV6-1 | CASSRWTSGSSSTDTQYF | TGTGCCAGCAGTCGTTGGACTAGCGGATCCTCTAGCACAGATACGCAGTATTTT
few | TRBD1 | TRBJ1-2 | TRBV6-6 | CASTLGQDYGYTF | TGTGCCAGCACCCTGGGACAGGACTATGGCTACACCTTC
NA | TRBD2 | TRBJ2-1 | TRBV24-1 | CATSDPGLADANEQFF | TGTGCCACCAGTGACCCGGGACTAGCGGACGCCAATGAGCAGTTCTTC
few | NA | TRBJ2-7 | TRBV14 | CASSLRLEDPYEQYF | TGTGCCAGCAGCCTCAGACTGGAGGACCCATACGAGCAGTACTTC
NA | TRBD1 | TRBJ2-5 | TRBV13 | CASSKDRAVGETQYF | TGTGCCAGCAGCAAGGACAGGGCGGTGGGAGAGACCCAGTACTTC
NA | TRBD1 | TRBJ1-4 | TRBV28 | CASSLWVRQGNEKLFF | TGTGCCAGCAGTTTATGGGTTCGACAGGGGAATGAAAAACTGTTTTTT
NA | NA | TRBJ2-1 | TRBV10-2 | CASSEYVARTYNEQFF | TGCGCCAGCAGTGAGTATGTAGCGAGAACCTACAATGAGCAGTTCTTC
NA | NA | TRBJ1-5 | TRBV12-3/TRBV12-4 | CASSFSADGSSNQPQHF | TGTGCCAGCAGTTTCTCGGCGGACGGCTCGAGCAATCAGCCCCAGCATTTT
NA | NA | TRBJ1-2 | TRBV29-1 | CSVPGGENYGYTF | TGCAGCGTCCCCGGGGGGGAGAACTATGGCTACACCTTC
NA | NA | TRBJ2-2 | TRBV27 | CASSFTGAGELFF | TGTGCCAGCAGTTTCACTGGGGCCGGGGAGCTGTTTTTT
NA | NA | TRBJ1-3 | TRBV6-1 | CASGFGTSSGNTIYF | TGTGCCAGCGGGTTCGGGACATCCTCTGGAAACACCATATATTTT
NA | TRBD1 | TRBJ1-2 | TRBV7-9 | CASSLAGQGTSRDYGYTF | TGTGCCAGCAGCTTAGCCGGACAGGGGACTAGCCGGGACTATGGCTACACCTTC
NA | TRBD2 | TRBJ2-1 | TRBV11-2 | CASSLDRVGLAFNEQFF | TGTGCCAGCAGCTTAGATCGGGTGGGACTAGCTTTCAATGAGCAGTTCTTC
NA | TRBD2 | TRBJ2-3 | TRBV28 | CATLPTSGRDTDTQYF | TGTGCCACCTTGCCGACTAGCGGGAGGGACACAGATACGCAGTATTTT